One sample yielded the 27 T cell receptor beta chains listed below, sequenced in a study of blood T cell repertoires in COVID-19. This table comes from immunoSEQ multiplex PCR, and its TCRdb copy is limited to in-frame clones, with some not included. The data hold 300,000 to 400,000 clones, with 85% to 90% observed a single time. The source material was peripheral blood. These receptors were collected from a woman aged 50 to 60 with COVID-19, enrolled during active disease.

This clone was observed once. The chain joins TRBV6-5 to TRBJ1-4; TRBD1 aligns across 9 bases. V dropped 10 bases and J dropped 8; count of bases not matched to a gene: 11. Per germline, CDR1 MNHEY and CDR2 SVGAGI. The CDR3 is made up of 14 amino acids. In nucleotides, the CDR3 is TGTGCCATCAGGAGAGGGACAGGGTACGAAAAACTGTTTTTT. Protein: CAIRRGTGYEKLFF.

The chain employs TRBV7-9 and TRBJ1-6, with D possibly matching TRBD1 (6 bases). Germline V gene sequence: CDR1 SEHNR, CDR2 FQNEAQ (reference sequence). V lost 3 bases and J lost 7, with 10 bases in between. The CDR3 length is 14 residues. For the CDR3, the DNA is TGTGCCAGCAGCTTCACGGACAGAAATTCACCCCTCCACTTT. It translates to CASSFTDRNSPLHF.

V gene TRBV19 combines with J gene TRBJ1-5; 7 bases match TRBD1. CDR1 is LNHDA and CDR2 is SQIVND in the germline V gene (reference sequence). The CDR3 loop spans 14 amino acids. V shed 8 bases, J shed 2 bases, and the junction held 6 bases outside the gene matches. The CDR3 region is CASRQGGGNQPQHF. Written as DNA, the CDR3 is TGTGCCAGTCGACAGGGTGGGGGCAATCAGCCCCAGCATTTT.

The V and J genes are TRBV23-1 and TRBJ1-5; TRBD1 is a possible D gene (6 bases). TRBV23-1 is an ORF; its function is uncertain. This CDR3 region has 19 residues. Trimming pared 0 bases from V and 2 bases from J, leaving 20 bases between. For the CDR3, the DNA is TGCGCCAGCAGTCAATCGGCGGTGGGTCGGGGGGCTGGCAATCAGCCCCAGCATTTT. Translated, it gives CASSQSAVGRGAGNQPQHF.

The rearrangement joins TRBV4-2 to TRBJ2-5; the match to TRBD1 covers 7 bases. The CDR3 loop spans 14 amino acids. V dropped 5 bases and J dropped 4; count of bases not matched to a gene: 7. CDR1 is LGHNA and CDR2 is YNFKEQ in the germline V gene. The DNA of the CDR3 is TGTGCCAGCAGCAACTACAGGGGAAGAGAGACCCAGTACTTC. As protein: CASSNYRGRETQYF.

CDR3 sequence reads: CASSEEAGGYGYTF. The CDR3 coding sequence is TGTGCCAGCAGTGAAGAGGCAGGGGGCTATGGCTACACCTTC. The V gene is TRBV2, the J gene TRBJ1-2, with 7 nucleotides matching TRBD1. The germline V gene has CDR1 SNHLY and CDR2 FYNNEI. This CDR3 is 14 amino acids long. J lost 4 bases, V lost 1 base, and 3 bases had no gene match.

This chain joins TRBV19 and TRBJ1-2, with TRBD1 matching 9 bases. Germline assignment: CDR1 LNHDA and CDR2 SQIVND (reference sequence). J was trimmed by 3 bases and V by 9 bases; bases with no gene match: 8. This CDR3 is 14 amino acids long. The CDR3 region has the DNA TGTGCCAGCGTGGGAGGGGACAGGGACTATGGCTACACCTTC. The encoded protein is CASVGGDRDYGYTF.

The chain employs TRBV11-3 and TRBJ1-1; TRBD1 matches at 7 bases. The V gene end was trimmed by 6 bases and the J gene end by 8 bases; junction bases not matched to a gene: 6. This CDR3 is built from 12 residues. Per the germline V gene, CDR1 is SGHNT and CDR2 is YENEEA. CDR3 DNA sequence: TGTGCCAGCAGGCGACAGGGTTCAGAAGCTTTCTTT. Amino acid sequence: CASRRQGSEAFF.

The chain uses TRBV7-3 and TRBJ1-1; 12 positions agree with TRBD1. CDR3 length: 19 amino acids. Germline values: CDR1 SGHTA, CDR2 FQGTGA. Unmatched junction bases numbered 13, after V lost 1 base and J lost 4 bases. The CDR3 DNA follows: TGTGCCAGCAGCTTAAGAGGGCCGGGACAGGGGGCGGGTGGCACTGAAGCTTTCTTT. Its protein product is CASSLRGPGQGAGGTEAFF.

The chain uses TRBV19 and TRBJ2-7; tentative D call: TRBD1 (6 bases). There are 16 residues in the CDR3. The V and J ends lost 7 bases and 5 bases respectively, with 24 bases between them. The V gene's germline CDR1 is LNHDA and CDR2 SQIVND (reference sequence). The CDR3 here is CASTPQPNRVRNEQYF. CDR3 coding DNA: TGTGCCAGTACCCCCCAACCGAACAGGGTCAGGAACGAGCAGTACTTC.

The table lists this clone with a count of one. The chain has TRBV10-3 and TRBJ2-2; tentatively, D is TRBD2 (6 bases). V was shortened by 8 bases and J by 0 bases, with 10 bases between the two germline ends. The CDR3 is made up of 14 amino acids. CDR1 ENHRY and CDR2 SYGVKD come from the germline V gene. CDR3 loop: CAIGLPANTGELFF. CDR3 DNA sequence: TGTGCCATCGGACTACCCGCGAACACCGGGGAGCTGTTTTTT.

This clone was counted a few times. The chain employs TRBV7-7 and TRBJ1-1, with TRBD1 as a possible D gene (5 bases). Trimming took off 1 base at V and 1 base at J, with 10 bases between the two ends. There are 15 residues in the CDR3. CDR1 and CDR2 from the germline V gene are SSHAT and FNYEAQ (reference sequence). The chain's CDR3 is CASSLDDRKNTEAFF. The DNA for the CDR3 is TGTGCCAGCAGCTTAGACGACAGAAAGAACACTGAAGCTTTCTTT.

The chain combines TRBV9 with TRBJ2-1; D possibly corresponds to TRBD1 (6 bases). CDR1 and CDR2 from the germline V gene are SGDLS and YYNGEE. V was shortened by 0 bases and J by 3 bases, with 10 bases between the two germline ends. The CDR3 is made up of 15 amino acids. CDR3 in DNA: TGTGCCAGCAGCGTAGAGCCAGGGGACTACAATGAGCAGTTCTTC. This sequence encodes CASSVEPGDYNEQFF.

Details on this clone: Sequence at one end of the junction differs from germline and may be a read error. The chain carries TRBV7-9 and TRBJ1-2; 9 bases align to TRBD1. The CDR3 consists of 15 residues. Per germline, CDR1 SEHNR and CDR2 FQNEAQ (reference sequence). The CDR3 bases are TGTGCCGGGAACAGGGGGCGCGGAGCTAACCATGGCTACACCTTC. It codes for CAGNRGRGANHGYTF.

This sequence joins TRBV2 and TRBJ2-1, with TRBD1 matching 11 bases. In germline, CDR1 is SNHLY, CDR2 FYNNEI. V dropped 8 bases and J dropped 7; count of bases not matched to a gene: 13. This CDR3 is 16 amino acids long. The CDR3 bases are TGTGCCAGCCTCCTAACAGGACAGGGGGCCACAAATGAGCAGTTCTTC. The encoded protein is CASLLTGQGATNEQFF.

In DNA form, the CDR3 reads TGTGCCAGCAGCTTGGAGGGACTAGCGGGAGTGGGTCAAGAGACCCAGTACTTC. Its translation: CASSLEGLAGVGQETQYF. The chain has TRBV5-8 and TRBJ2-5, with 14 bases that match TRBD2. CDR1 and CDR2 (germline): SGHTS, YDEGEE. Losses at the gene ends were 0 bases for V and 2 bases for J; bases not matched to a gene: 6. The CDR3 is 18 amino acids.

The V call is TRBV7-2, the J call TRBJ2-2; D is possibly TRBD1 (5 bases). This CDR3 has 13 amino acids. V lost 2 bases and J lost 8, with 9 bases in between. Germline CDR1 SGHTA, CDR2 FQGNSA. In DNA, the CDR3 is TGTGCCAGCAGCTTAATTAGGGGTGGGGAGCTGTTTTTT. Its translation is CASSLIRGGELFF.

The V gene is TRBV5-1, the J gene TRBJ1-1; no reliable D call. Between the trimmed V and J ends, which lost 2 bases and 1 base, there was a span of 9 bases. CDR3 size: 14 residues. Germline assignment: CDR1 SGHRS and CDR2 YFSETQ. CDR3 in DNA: TGCGCCAGCAGCTTTTCGAGGCGGAACACTGAAGCTTTCTTT. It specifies CASSFSRRNTEAFF.

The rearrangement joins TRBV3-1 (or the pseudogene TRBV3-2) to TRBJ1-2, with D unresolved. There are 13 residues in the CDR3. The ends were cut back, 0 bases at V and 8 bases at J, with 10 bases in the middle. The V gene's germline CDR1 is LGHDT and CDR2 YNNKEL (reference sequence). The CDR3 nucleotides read TGTGCCAGCAGCCAAGATCGCGGGGAAGGCTACACCTTC. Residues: CASSQDRGEGYTF.

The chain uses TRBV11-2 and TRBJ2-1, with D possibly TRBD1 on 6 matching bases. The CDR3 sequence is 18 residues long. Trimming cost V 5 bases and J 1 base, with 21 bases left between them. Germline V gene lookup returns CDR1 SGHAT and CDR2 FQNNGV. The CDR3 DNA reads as TGTGCCAGCAGCCCACCCGTGGGGGCGGCACCATCCTACAATGAGCAGTTCTTC. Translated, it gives CASSPPVGAAPSYNEQFF.

CDR3 amino acids: CASSPGRNGPGEQYF. The CDR3 region has the DNA TGTGCCAGCAGCCCCGGCAGAAACGGGCCAGGGGAGCAGTACTTC. V and J are TRBV5-4 and TRBJ2-7, with D maybe TRBD1 (5 bases). Trimming stripped 4 bases from V and 7 bases from J, with 21 bases between. The CDR3 sequence is 15 residues long. Looked up from germline, CDR1 is SGHNT and CDR2 is YYREEE (reference sequence).

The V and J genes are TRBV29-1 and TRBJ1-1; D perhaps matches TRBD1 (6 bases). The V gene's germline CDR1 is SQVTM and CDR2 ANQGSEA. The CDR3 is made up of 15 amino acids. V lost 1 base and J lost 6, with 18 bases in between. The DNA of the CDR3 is TGCAGCGTTGAAGGTCAACAGGGACGTGGGGCTGAAGCTTTCTTT. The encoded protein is CSVEGQQGRGAEAFF.

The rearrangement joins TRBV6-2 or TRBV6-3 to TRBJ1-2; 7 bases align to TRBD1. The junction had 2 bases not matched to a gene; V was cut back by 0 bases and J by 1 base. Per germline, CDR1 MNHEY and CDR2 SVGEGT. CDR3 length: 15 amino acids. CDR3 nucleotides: TGTGCCAGCAGTTACTCAGGGGGCGTTAACTATGGCTACACCTTC. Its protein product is CASSYSGGVNYGYTF.

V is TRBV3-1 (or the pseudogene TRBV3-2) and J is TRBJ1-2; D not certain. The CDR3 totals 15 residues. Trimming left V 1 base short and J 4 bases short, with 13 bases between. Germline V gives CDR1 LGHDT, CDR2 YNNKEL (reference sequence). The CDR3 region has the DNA TGTGCCAGCAGCCAAGTAAGGTTGGGAGTCTATGGCTACACCTTC. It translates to CASSQVRLGVYGYTF.

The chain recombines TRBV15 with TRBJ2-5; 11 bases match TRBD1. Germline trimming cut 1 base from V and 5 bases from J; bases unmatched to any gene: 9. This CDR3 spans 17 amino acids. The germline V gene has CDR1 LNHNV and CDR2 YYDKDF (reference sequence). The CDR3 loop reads CATSRGPGQGVVETQYF. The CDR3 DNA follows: TGTGCCACCAGCAGAGGACCGGGACAGGGGGTGGTGGAGACCCAGTACTTC.

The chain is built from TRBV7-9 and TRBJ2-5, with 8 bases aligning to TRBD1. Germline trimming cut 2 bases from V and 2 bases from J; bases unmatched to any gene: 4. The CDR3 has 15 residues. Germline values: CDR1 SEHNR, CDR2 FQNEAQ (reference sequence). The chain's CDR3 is CASSLSTGGQETQYF. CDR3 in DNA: TGTGCCAGCAGCTTATCTACAGGGGGACAAGAGACCCAGTACTTC.

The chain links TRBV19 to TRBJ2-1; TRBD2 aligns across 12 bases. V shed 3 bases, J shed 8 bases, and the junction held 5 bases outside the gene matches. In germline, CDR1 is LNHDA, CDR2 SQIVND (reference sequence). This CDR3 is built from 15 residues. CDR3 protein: CASSMASGRGYEQFF. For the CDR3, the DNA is TGTGCCAGTAGTATGGCTAGCGGGAGGGGGTATGAGCAGTTCTTC.